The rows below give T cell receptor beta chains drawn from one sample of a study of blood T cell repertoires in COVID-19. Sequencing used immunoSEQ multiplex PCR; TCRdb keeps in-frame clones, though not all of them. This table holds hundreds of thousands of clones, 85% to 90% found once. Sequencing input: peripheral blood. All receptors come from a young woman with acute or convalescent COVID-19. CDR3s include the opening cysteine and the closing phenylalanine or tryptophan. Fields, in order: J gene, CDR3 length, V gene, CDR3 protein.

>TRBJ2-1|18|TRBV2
CASTLPVAGGFPYNEQFF
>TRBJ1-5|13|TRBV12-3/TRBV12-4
CASSSGLNQPQHF
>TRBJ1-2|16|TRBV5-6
CASSSRSLPTPYGYTF
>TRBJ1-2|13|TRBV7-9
CASSFEGVDGYTF
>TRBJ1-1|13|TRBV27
CASRPGTNTEAFF
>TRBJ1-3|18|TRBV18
CASSSTSGQSLSGNTIYF
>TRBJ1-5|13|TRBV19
CASTLGGGQPQHF
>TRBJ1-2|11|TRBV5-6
CASSLTHGYTF
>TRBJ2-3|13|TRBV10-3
CAISEVYTDTQYF
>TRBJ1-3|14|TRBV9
CASTRTGTRNTIYF
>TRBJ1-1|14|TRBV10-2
CASSESGGSTEAFF
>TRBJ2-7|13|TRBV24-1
CATSDRDSYEQYF
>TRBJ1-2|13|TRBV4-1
CASSLRGTLGYTF
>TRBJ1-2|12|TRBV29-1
CSVLGQGKGYTF
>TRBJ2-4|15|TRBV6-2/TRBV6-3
CASSWTSGGGSIQYF
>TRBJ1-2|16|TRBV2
CASSDLRGSVGYGYTF
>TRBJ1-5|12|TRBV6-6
CASKVANQPQHF
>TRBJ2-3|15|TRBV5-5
CASSLDGTSTDTQYF
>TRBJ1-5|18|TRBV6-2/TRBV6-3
CASSTSGSRVAMNQPQHF
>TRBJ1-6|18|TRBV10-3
CAIGRVRDRGHGNSPLHF
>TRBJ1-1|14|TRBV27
CASSFGTGGTEAFF
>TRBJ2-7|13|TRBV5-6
CASSLGQSYEQYF
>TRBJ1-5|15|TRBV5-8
CASSAVGGASQPQHF
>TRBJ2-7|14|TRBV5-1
CASSLGQGADEQYF
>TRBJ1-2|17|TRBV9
CASSAERGGGRSAGYTF
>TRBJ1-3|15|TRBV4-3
CASSQRHSSGNTIYF
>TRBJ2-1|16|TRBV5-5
CASSWGVGHPYNEQFF
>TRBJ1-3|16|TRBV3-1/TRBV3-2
CASSQDWREFGNTIYF
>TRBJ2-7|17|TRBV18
CASSPNSLAKFSYEQYF
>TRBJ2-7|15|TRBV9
CASSVGGDSSHEQYF
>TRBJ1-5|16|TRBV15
CATSRDRRGSNQPQHF
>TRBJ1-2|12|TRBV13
CASSLQGFGYTF
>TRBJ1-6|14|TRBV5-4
CASSRQGNNSPLHF
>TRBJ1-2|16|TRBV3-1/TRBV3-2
CASSQRLGQGDYGYTF
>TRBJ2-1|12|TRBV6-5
CASREGPNEQFF
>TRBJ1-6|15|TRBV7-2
CASSLVVQNNSPLHF
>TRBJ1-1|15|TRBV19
CASSNSLSLNTEAFF
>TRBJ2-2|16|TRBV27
CASSFQRGGFSGELFF
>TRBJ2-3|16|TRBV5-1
CASSLRAGGPSDTQYF
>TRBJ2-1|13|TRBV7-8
CASSFGAYNEQFF
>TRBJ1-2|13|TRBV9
CASSLQGNYGYTF
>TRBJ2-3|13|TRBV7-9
CASGGANTDTQYF
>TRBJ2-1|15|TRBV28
CASSFFGGRRNEQFF
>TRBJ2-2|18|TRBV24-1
CATSDTRQGTMVTGELFF
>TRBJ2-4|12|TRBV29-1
CSVRDRANIQYF
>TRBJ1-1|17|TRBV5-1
CASSLFRGEGWNTEAFF
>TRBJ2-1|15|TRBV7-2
CASSSPSTGYNEQFF
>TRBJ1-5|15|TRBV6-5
CASSYSWEGNQPQHF
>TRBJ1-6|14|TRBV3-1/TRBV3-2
CASSRDRHTSPLHF
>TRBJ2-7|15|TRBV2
CASRLGASDVYEQYF
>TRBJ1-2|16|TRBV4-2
CASSQDWGETNYGYTF
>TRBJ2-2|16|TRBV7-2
CASSLLGQGSGGELFF
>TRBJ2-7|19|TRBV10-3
CAISTLDREGRIVPYEQYF
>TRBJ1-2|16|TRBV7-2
CASSLVGTGVNYGYTF